This TCR beta chain is from a study of shared clonotypes between healthy human individuals. Measured with immunoSEQ multiplex PCR; TCRdb has only the in-frame clones, and not every one. Of millions of clones in the sample, 95% were seen once. Study-level points and caveats: Among the subsets, naive ones generally showed larger estimated richness than memory ones.

There were no recent acute infections or vaccinations among the donors, who were healthy HIV-negative adults. A CD45RA-negative memory subset and a CD45RA+ naive subset were separated from the CD4+ cells. For this clone: The antigen is not known.

Per germline, CDR1 LNHDA and CDR2 SQIVND (reference sequence). With V trimmed by 2 bases and J by 6 bases, 6 bases remained unmatched. The CDR3 loop spans 15 amino acids. The source is a man younger than 35 in good health. The chain carries TRBV19 and TRBJ2-1; 8 bases align to TRBD2. Specimen: naive CD4+ T cells sorted from blood. Subset reported: CD45RA+ positively selected. The CDR3 here is CASSIPSRGGNEQFF. The CDR3 DNA reads TGTGCCAGTAGTATACCTTCACGGGGGGGCAATGAGCAGTTCTTC.